This TCR beta chain was observed in a study of cytomegalovirus exposure and HLA in healthy donors. Study conclusions and caveats: There were under 200 TCR beta chains listed as cytomegalovirus-associated.

Measured with immunoSEQ multiplex PCR; TCRdb has only the in-frame clones, and not every one. The repertoire holds about 63,000 clones, with 89% as singletons. Trimming removed 2 bases at V and 7 bases at J, with 8 bases between. This CDR3 has 12 residues. Germline V CDR1 and CDR2: SGHKS, YYEKEE (reference sequence). To note about this clone: Its antigen remains unidentified.

From the roughly 120-subject validation cohort, which was separate from the roughly 620-subject first cohort, the donors were drawn. This chain joins TRBV5-5 and TRBJ2-3; D is unclear. Input material: PBMCs. The receptor was derived from a woman aged 18-29 years in good health and CMV-seronegative. CDR3: CASSLELNTQYF. The CDR3 DNA sequence: TGTGCCAGCAGCTTAGAGCTGAATACGCAGTATTTT.